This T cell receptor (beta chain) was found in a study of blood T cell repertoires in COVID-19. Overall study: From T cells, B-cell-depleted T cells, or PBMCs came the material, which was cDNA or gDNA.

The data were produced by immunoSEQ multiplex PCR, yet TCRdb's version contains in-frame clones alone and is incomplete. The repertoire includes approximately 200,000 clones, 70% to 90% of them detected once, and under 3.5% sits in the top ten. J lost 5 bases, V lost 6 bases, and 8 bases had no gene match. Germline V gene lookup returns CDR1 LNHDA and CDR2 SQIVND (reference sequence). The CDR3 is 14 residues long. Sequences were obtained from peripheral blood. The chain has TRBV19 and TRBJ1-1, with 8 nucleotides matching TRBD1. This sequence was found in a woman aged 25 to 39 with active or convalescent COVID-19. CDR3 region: CASRQQGVRTEAFF. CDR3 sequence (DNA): TGTGCCAGTAGACAACAGGGGGTTAGGACTGAAGCTTTCTTT. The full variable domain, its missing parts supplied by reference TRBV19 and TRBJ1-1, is DGGITQSPKYLFRKEGQNVTLSCEQNLNHDAMYWYRQDPGQGLRLIYYSQIVNDFQKGDIAEGYSVSREKKESFPLTVTSAQKNPTAFYLCASRQQGVRTEAFFGQGTRLTVV.